A single sample gave rise to the 16 T cell receptor beta chains below, sequenced in a study of cytomegalovirus exposure and HLA in healthy donors. The PCR was carried out with 60 Vbeta primers and 13 Jbeta primers. Repertoires were generated with immunoSEQ multiplex PCR, while TCRdb's copy carries only in-frame clones and drops some. In the table there are approximately 120,000 clones, about 70% of which are singletons. The sample was PBMCs. These receptors all come from a woman in her thirties or forties in good health and CMV-seropositive.

The chain has TRBV6-1 and TRBJ1-5; D is unresolved. CDR3 length equals 13 residues. CDR1 and CDR2 from the germline V gene are MNHNS and SASEGT. Between the trimmed V and J ends, which lost 2 bases and 5 bases, there was a span of 7 bases. This CDR3 is CASSEREHQPQHF. The CDR3 DNA reads as TGTGCCAGCAGTGAACGGGAACATCAGCCCCAGCATTTT.

The J gene is TRBJ2-7, the V gene TRBV27; 9 nucleotides line up with TRBD1. Germline values: CDR1 MNHEY, CDR2 SMNVEV (reference sequence). V lost 5 bases to trimming and J lost 3 bases; unmatched junction nucleotides: 5. The CDR3 extends over 14 amino acids. The CDR3 DNA is TGTGCCAGCAGTCTACAGGGGGCGTTCTACGAGCAGTACTTC. Its protein product is CASSLQGAFYEQYF.

J is TRBJ2-2 and V is TRBV19, with D tentatively TRBD1 (6 bases). The CDR3 length is 14 residues. Germline loops: CDR1 LNHDA, CDR2 SQIVND (reference sequence). V dropped 4 bases and J dropped 4 bases, with 10 bases sitting between them. The DNA of the CDR3 is TGTGCCAGTAGTAATGGACAGTCCACCGGGGAGCTGTTTTTT. Protein sequence: CASSNGQSTGELFF.

In its sample, this clone was seen a few times. The gene calls are TRBV2 and TRBJ1-1; 8 bases map to TRBD1. The CDR3 length is 15 residues. Germline V gene lookup returns CDR1 SNHLY and CDR2 FYNNEI. Trimming cost V 5 bases and J 5 bases; bases outside gene matches: 10. This chain's CDR3 is CASSQEGQGGTEAFF. The CDR3 DNA sequence: TGTGCCAGCAGTCAGGAAGGACAGGGAGGGACTGAAGCTTTCTTT.

This chain joins TRBV6-5 and TRBJ2-3; tentative D call: TRBD2 (7 bases). The CDR3 totals 13 residues. Germline CDR1 reads MNHEY; CDR2 reads SVGAGI. The CDR3 loop reads CATGGPSTDTQYF. For the CDR3, the DNA is TGTGCTACGGGGGGCCCGAGCACAGATACGCAGTATTTT.

The chain has TRBV5-1 and TRBJ2-6; 7 bases agree with TRBD1. V lost 4 bases, J lost 0 bases, and 7 bases stayed unmatched. Germline V gene data show CDR1 as SGHRS and CDR2 as YFSETQ. The CDR3 sequence is 17 residues long. As DNA, the CDR3 is TGCGCCAGCAGCCACGGGACAGCCTACTCTGGGGCCAACGTCCTGACTTTC. Its translation: CASSHGTAYSGANVLTF.

The chain uses TRBV11-2 and TRBJ1-3; D ambiguous. This CDR3 contains 15 residues. Germline V gives CDR1 SGHAT, CDR2 FQNNGV. V was clipped by 2 bases and J by 0 bases, with 8 bases between them. CDR3 loop: CASSLLELSGNTIYF. The DNA of the CDR3 is TGTGCCAGCAGCTTATTAGAACTCTCTGGAAACACCATATATTTT.

This clone was picked up a small number of times. The chain carries TRBV10-2 and TRBJ2-3; no definite D call. V was clipped by 5 bases and J by 3 bases, with 6 bases between them. The CDR3 has 12 amino acids. Germline loops: CDR1 WSHSY, CDR2 SAAADI. The CDR3 reads CASSTVTDTQYF. As DNA, the CDR3 is TGCGCCAGCAGTACAGTGACAGATACGCAGTATTTT.

This clone was observed a handful of times. The chain is built from TRBV7-9 and TRBJ2-5, with 8 bases aligning to TRBD1. Germline V gene data show CDR1 as SEHNR and CDR2 as FQNEAQ (reference sequence). The CDR3 runs to 14 residues. Trimming removed 5 bases from V and 4 bases from J; junction bases left unmatched: 6. CDR3 protein: CASSARTGGETQYF. Here the CDR3 DNA reads TGTGCCAGCAGCGCCCGAACAGGGGGAGAGACCCAGTACTTC.

This chain connects TRBV27 to TRBJ2-1; 7 bases match TRBD1. Per the germline V gene, CDR1 is MNHEY and CDR2 is SMNVEV (reference sequence). The CDR3 sequence is 13 residues long. J was trimmed by 7 bases and V by 5 bases; bases with no gene match: 5. The CDR3 nucleotides read TGTGCCAGCAGTCCAGGGACAGCGAATGAGCAGTTCTTC. Translated, it gives CASSPGTANEQFF.

Only a few counts were recorded for this clone. V and J are TRBV10-3 and TRBJ1-1; 7 bases align to TRBD1. The CDR3 is made up of 12 amino acids. V was clipped by 11 bases and J by 3 bases; unmatched bases: 6. Germline values: CDR1 ENHRY, CDR2 SYGVKD. The CDR3 DNA is TGTGCCTCTAACACAGGGGACACTGAAGCTTTCTTT. Translated: CASNTGDTEAFF.

Only a few counts were recorded for this clone. The chain joins TRBV10-3 to TRBJ2-1; no definite D call. Germline assignment: CDR1 ENHRY and CDR2 SYGVKD. The CDR3 spans 13 residues. Between the trimmed V and J ends, which lost 0 bases and 10 bases, there was a span of 10 bases. DNA of the CDR3: TGTGCCATCAGTGAGTCTGCCGCGAGGGAGCAGTTCTTC. Translated: CAISESAAREQFF.

V is TRBV4-2 and J is TRBJ2-1, with D perhaps TRBD1 (5 bases). CDR1 LGHNA and CDR2 YNFKEQ come from the germline V gene. V lost 1 base, J lost 7 bases, and 14 bases lay in between. This CDR3 spans 15 amino acids. This CDR3 reads CASSQVGQGKNEQFF. The CDR3 region has the DNA TGTGCCAGCAGCCAAGTCGGGCAGGGAAAAAATGAGCAGTTCTTC.

The J gene is TRBJ2-5, the V gene TRBV29-1; no reliable D call. This CDR3 is 10 amino acids long. Trimming took 6 bases from V and 5 from J, leaving 7 bases between them. Per the germline V gene, CDR1 is SQVTM and CDR2 is ANQGSEA. CDR3 loop: CSVVRETQYF. The CDR3 DNA sequence: TGCAGCGTCGTCAGGGAGACCCAGTACTTC.

The V and J genes are TRBV30 and TRBJ2-3; 12 bases are shared with TRBD2. The length of the CDR3 is 14 residues. The J segment lost 6 bases and the V segment lost 2 bases, leaving 3 bases of the junction unmatched. From germline, CDR1 is GTSNPN and CDR2 SVGIG (reference sequence). Here the CDR3 DNA reads TGTGCCTGGAGTACTAGCGGGGGGATGGATACGCAGTATTTT. It codes for CAWSTSGGMDTQYF. The entire variable domain, with the rest obtained from reference TRBV30 and TRBJ2-3, is as follows: SQTIHQWPATLVQPVGSPLSLECTVEGTSNPNLYWYRQAAGRGLQLLFYSVGIGQISSEVPQNLSASRPQDRQFILSSKKLLLSDSGFYLCAWSTSGGMDTQYFGPGTRLTVL.

The chain couples TRBV19 to TRBJ1-3; 7 bases map to TRBD1. This CDR3 spans 14 amino acids. Germline V lookup: CDR1 LNHDA, CDR2 SQIVND (reference sequence). The V segment lost 8 bases and the J segment 2 bases; nucleotides outside the gene matches: 6. The CDR3 protein is CASRTQGAGNTIYF. The CDR3 nucleotides are TGTGCCAGTCGCACCCAGGGGGCTGGAAACACCATATATTTT.